The 30 T cell receptor beta chains in this list originate from one sample, sequenced in a study of shared clonotypes between healthy human individuals. Clones were read by immunoSEQ multiplex PCR, and TCRdb kept only the in-frame ones, dropping some. The sample records more than 150,000 clones, 65% to 80% being singletons. Sequenced input: memory CD4+ T cells sorted from blood. Subset: CD45RA-negative fraction. The receptors stem from a man aged 25-45 years in good health.

CDR3 DNA sequence: TGTGCCAGCAGGAACCAGGGGTCGCGGTGGGAGCAGTACTTC. This codes for CASRNQGSRWEQYF. The rearrangement uses TRBV28 and TRBJ2-7; TRBD1 is a possible D gene (6 bases). CDR3 length: 14 residues. V was pared by 6 bases and J by 7 bases, with 19 bases between. The germline V gene has CDR1 MDHEN and CDR2 SYDVKM.

This clone turned up a few times. The CDR3 protein is CSVDGYTF. The CDR3 DNA follows: TGCAGTGTTGATGGCTACACCTTC. The chain combines TRBV20-1 with TRBJ1-2; D unclear. V lost 7 bases and J lost 6, with 3 bases in between. Germline CDR1 DFQATT, CDR2 SNEGSKA (reference sequence). The CDR3 is 8 residues long.

The CDR3 nucleotides read TGTGCCAGCAGCTTTACGGGACAGACCAATGAAAAACTGTTTTTT. As protein: CASSFTGQTNEKLFF. V is TRBV7-2 and J is TRBJ1-4; 7 positions agree with TRBD1. After removal of 3 bases from V and 5 bases from J, the junction contained 6 bases not matched to a gene. The CDR3 covers 15 residues. Germline V gene data show CDR1 as SGHTA and CDR2 as FQGNSA.

This clone was observed a single time. This sequence joins TRBV6-1 and TRBJ1-5; 12 positions agree with TRBD1. This CDR3 is 17 amino acids long. V dropped 4 bases and J dropped 5; count of bases not matched to a gene: 9. Looked up from germline, CDR1 is MNHNS and CDR2 is SASEGT. As DNA, the CDR3 is TGTGCCAGCAGTGTTGGGACAGGGGGCCGAATCGATCAGCCCCAGCATTTT. The encoded protein is CASSVGTGGRIDQPQHF.

J is TRBJ1-1 and V is TRBV7-2, with 7 bases lining up with TRBD1. There are 13 residues in the CDR3. V dropped 6 bases and J dropped 3; count of bases not matched to a gene: 4. Germline V CDR1 and CDR2: SGHTA, FQGNSA. Written as DNA, the CDR3 is TGTGCCAGCAGGAGGGGGCGCGACACTGAAGCTTTCTTT. It is translated as CASRRGRDTEAFF.

The V and J genes are TRBV5-1 and TRBJ2-7, with D maybe TRBD2 (6 bases). The germline CDR1 and CDR2 sequences are SGHRS and YFSETQ. The CDR3 is made up of 14 amino acids. V was shortened by 4 bases and J by 7 bases, with 18 bases between the two germline ends. The CDR3 is CASSPGTGRGEQYF. The CDR3 DNA reads as TGCGCCAGCAGCCCAGGGACCGGCCGGGGGGAGCAGTACTTC.

On this clone: A read error may be the cause here, since a much bigger clone is one base away. V and J are TRBV2 and TRBJ1-2, with TRBD1 matching 10 bases. The CDR3 extends over 13 amino acids. V shed 4 bases, J shed 4 bases, and the junction held 0 bases outside the gene matches. In germline, CDR1 is SNHLY, CDR2 FYNNEI. The DNA of the CDR3 is TGTGCCAGCAGTGGGACAGGGGGCTATGGCTACACCTTC. Translating it yields CASSGTGGYGYTF.

Of note for this clone: Other nucleotide sequences in the sample specify the same CDR3. The rearrangement joins TRBV6-1 to TRBJ1-5, with D perhaps matching TRBD1 (6 bases). There are 14 residues in the CDR3. Germline loops: CDR1 MNHNS, CDR2 SASEGT. Trimming removed 5 bases at V and 0 bases at J, with 8 bases between. The CDR3 loop reads CASSRQVSNQPQHF. CDR3 in DNA: TGTGCCAGCAGTCGACAGGTTAGCAATCAGCCCCAGCATTTT.

The gene calls are TRBV5-1 and TRBJ1-1; D is unclear. V was cut by 0 bases and J by 3 bases, with 12 bases left in between. Germline V lookup: CDR1 SGHRS, CDR2 YFSETQ. The CDR3 contains 15 residues. CDR3 residues: CASSLAGPGDTEAFF. The DNA of the CDR3 is TGCGCCAGCAGCTTGGCCGGGCCTGGGGACACTGAAGCTTTCTTT.

This chain joins TRBV9 and TRBJ2-1, with D possibly TRBD2 on 6 matching bases. This CDR3 has 14 amino acids. Germline V gives CDR1 SGDLS, CDR2 YYNGEE. Trimming shortened V by 0 bases and J by 9 bases, and 13 bases separated the two germline ends. CDR3 DNA sequence: TGTGCCAGCAGCGTAGCTGCGGGGACGGGTGAGCAGTTCTTC. Translating gives CASSVAAGTGEQFF.

The chain has TRBV9 and TRBJ2-3; 15 bases align to TRBD2. CDR1 SGDLS and CDR2 YYNGEE come from the germline V gene. The CDR3 length is 16 residues. V shed 4 bases and J 11 bases; nucleotides not matched to a gene: 11. The CDR3 reads CASSPRTSGRVFEQYF. Written as DNA, the CDR3 is TGTGCCAGCAGCCCCCGGACTAGCGGGAGGGTGTTCGAGCAGTATTTT.

Concerning this clone itself: Other DNA sequences in the same sample also yield this CDR3. The chain carries TRBV7-3 and TRBJ2-2; TRBD2 agrees at 10 bases. In germline, CDR1 is SGHTA, CDR2 FQGTGA. V lost 6 bases, J lost 3 bases, and 13 bases stayed unmatched. The CDR3 extends over 18 amino acids. The CDR3 sequence: CASSPDERLAGYTGELFF. The CDR3 DNA follows: TGTGCCAGCAGTCCAGATGAACGACTAGCGGGTTACACCGGGGAGCTGTTTTTT.

This clone occurred once. The CDR3 end shows no conserved phenylalanine or tryptophan, and so a read error is likely. It is unclear where the CDR3 begins or ends on the DNA, so no DNA is shown, and the CDR3 is as TCRdb lists it. V and J are TRBV6-8 and TRBJ1-1. Germline lookup yields CDR1 MNHGY and CDR2 SAAAGT. Inclusive of both ends, the CDR3 amounts to 13 amino acids. This chain's CDR3 is CASSYRQPRKSFL.

This clone was seen only a few times. The chain has TRBV5-1 and TRBJ2-7; tentative D call: TRBD1 (6 bases). V lost 0 bases and J lost 4, with 11 bases in between. Germline V gene lookup returns CDR1 SGHRS and CDR2 YFSETQ. The CDR3 extends over 14 amino acids. The CDR3 nucleotides are TGCGCCAGCAGCTTGGGAGGGGGAGAGTACGAGCAGTACTTC. Its translation: CASSLGGGEYEQYF.

V is TRBV4-1 and J is TRBJ2-3, with 11 bases aligning to TRBD2. After removal of 3 bases from V and 5 bases from J, the junction contained 25 bases not matched to a gene. The CDR3 covers 22 residues. Germline-derived CDR1 and CDR2 are MGHRA and YSYEKL. DNA of the CDR3: TGCGCCAGCAGCCAGGACCGAATTATACTAGCGGGAGTCCCGCTGGGGGGAGATACGCAGTATTTT. Translating gives CASSQDRIILAGVPLGGDTQYF.

The table lists this clone with a few counts. The V call is TRBV12-5, the J call TRBJ2-1, with 7 positions matching TRBD1. CDR3 length equals 12 residues. Germline CDR1 and CDR2: LGHNT and FRNRAP. The V and J ends lost 2 bases and 13 bases, in that order; junction bases with no gene match: 5. The CDR3 protein is CASGLPDRVQFF. DNA for the CDR3: TGTGCTAGTGGTTTGCCCGACAGGGTTCAGTTCTTC.

Here the CDR3 reads CASSSQGRRVGFNYEQYF. In DNA, the CDR3 is TGTGCCAGCAGCTCCCAGGGGAGAAGAGTAGGTTTCAACTACGAGCAGTACTTC. This sequence joins TRBV7-3 and TRBJ2-7; D may be TRBD1 (6 bases). The V gene's germline CDR1 is SGHTA and CDR2 FQGTGA. V lost 4 bases, J lost 3 bases, and 25 bases lay in between. The CDR3 is made up of 18 amino acids.

The genes are TRBV30 and TRBJ1-2, with D possibly being TRBD1 (6 bases). The CDR3 sequence is 11 residues long. The ends were cut back, 2 bases at V and 8 bases at J, with 9 bases in the middle. Germline CDR1 reads GTSNPN; CDR2 reads SVGIG (reference sequence). The CDR3 coding sequence is TGTGCCTGGAGTACCGGGGGCGGCTACACCTTC. The encoded protein is CAWSTGGGYTF.

V and J are TRBV29-1 and TRBJ2-1, with TRBD1 matching over 8 bases. The trim removed 4 bases at V and 5 bases at J, leaving 10 bases unmatched. CDR1 is SQVTM, CDR2 ANQGSEA, per germline. The length of the CDR3 is 15 residues. The CDR3 loop is CSVASGTGRNNEQFF. DNA of the CDR3: TGCAGCGTTGCATCAGGGACAGGCAGGAACAATGAGCAGTTCTTC.

The chain couples TRBV7-2 to TRBJ2-7; D tentatively fits TRBD1 or TRBD2 (6 bases each). The CDR3 is made up of 17 amino acids. V was trimmed by 5 bases and J by 6 bases, leaving 26 bases between them. Germline V gene lookup returns CDR1 SGHTA and CDR2 FQGNSA. The CDR3 DNA sequence: TGTGCCAGCAGCAGGGGGGCCTGGCGGGACGATGTTAGCGAGCAGTACTTC. Translating it yields CASSRGAWRDDVSEQYF.

This rearrangement joins TRBV5-8 to TRBJ1-1; D not resolved. The CDR3 contains 13 residues. Trimming shortened V by 1 base and J by 10 bases, and 14 bases separated the two germline ends. Germline CDR1 reads SGHTS; CDR2 reads YDEGEE. The CDR3 DNA sequence: TGTGCCAGCAGCTTGTCCGGGGTTATTGGAGCTTTCTTT. This gives the protein CASSLSGVIGAFF.

This chain connects TRBV29-1 to TRBJ2-7, with 8 bases fitting TRBD2. CDR1 is SQVTM, CDR2 ANQGSEA, per germline. The trim removed 4 bases at V and 3 bases at J, leaving 5 bases unmatched. The CDR3 runs to 13 residues. The DNA of the CDR3 is TGCAGCGTTGGGAGCGGGAGAGGCTACGAGCAGTACTTC. Translated, it gives CSVGSGRGYEQYF.

The chain combines TRBV5-4 with TRBJ2-1; TRBD2 matches at 7 bases. Germline V gene data show CDR1 as SGHNT and CDR2 as YYREEE (reference sequence). CDR3 length: 15 amino acids. Trimming cost V 1 base and J 4 bases; bases outside gene matches: 5. Here the CDR3 DNA reads TGTGCCAGCAGCTTGTCGCTAGCGGCTTACAATGAGCAGTTCTTC. It specifies CASSLSLAAYNEQFF.

This clone appeared a few times. The chain joins TRBV27 to TRBJ1-2, with D perhaps matching TRBD1 (5 bases). This CDR3 spans 14 amino acids. V lost 5 bases and J 3 bases, leaving 13 bases between the germline ends. Germline CDR1 reads MNHEY; CDR2 reads SMNVEV (reference sequence). The CDR3 DNA sequence: TGTGCCAGCAGTCACCCTGGGGGGGACTATGGCTACACCTTC. Its protein is CASSHPGGDYGYTF.

The sample holds a few counts of this clone. This chain joins TRBV28 and TRBJ1-2, with D tentatively TRBD1 (5 bases). The CDR3 spans 12 residues. Between the trimmed V and J ends, which lost 3 bases and 8 bases, there was a span of 10 bases. From germline, CDR1 is MDHEN and CDR2 SYDVKM. The CDR3 coding sequence is TGTGCCAGCAGTTTGCTCTGGGGGGGCTACACCTTC. It yields the protein CASSLLWGGYTF.

This clone has just a few counts. The gene calls are TRBV6-1 and TRBJ1-2; D remains unclear. CDR3 size: 12 residues. The ends were cut back, 5 bases at V and 4 bases at J, with 8 bases in the middle. The V gene's germline CDR1 is MNHNS and CDR2 SASEGT. The CDR3 here is CASSSGSYGYTF. In nucleotides, the CDR3 is TGTGCCAGCAGTTCCGGATCCTATGGCTACACCTTC.

The rearrangement uses TRBV11-1 and TRBJ2-7; 7 bases are shared with TRBD1. The CDR3 spans 15 residues. Germline CDR1 is SGHAT and CDR2 is FQDESV (reference sequence). V was clipped by 1 base and J by 1 base; unmatched bases: 4. The CDR3 bases are TGTGCCAGCAGCTTAGGGATGGGACAGTCCTACGAGCAGTACTTC. Its translation is CASSLGMGQSYEQYF.

This clone was counted only a few times. The J gene is TRBJ1-2, the V gene TRBV7-2, with 7 bases aligning to TRBD1. Germline trimming cut 1 base from V and 7 bases from J; bases unmatched to any gene: 9. This CDR3 region has 15 residues. Germline values: CDR1 SGHTA, CDR2 FQGNSA. DNA of the CDR3: TGTGCCAGCAGCTTAGATAACAGGGGAGTAGGTGGCTACACCTTC. Its translation: CASSLDNRGVGGYTF.

V usage is TRBV2 and J usage is TRBJ1-4, with 10 bases fitting TRBD1. Germline V lookup: CDR1 SNHLY, CDR2 FYNNEI. J was trimmed by 9 bases and V by 8 bases; bases with no gene match: 3. The CDR3 runs to 12 residues. CDR3 residues: CASLGQGKKLFF. Here the CDR3 DNA reads TGTGCCAGCCTGGGACAGGGGAAAAAACTGTTTTTT.

This sequence joins TRBV30 and TRBJ2-1, with 10 bases that match TRBD2. Trimming at V came to 4 bases and at J to 4 bases, leaving 4 bases not matched to a gene. The germline CDR1 and CDR2 sequences are GTSNPN and SVGIG (reference sequence). The CDR3 contains 14 residues. The CDR3 sequence is CAWNGAGGYNEQFF. CDR3 bases: TGTGCCTGGAACGGAGCGGGAGGGTACAATGAGCAGTTCTTC. Variable domain in full (rest from reference TRBV30 and TRBJ2-1): SQTIHQWPATLVQPVGSPLSLECTVEGTSNPNLYWYRQAAGRGLQLLFYSVGIGQISSEVPQNLSASRPQDRQFILSSKKLLLSDSGFYLCAWNGAGGYNEQFFGPGTRLTVL.